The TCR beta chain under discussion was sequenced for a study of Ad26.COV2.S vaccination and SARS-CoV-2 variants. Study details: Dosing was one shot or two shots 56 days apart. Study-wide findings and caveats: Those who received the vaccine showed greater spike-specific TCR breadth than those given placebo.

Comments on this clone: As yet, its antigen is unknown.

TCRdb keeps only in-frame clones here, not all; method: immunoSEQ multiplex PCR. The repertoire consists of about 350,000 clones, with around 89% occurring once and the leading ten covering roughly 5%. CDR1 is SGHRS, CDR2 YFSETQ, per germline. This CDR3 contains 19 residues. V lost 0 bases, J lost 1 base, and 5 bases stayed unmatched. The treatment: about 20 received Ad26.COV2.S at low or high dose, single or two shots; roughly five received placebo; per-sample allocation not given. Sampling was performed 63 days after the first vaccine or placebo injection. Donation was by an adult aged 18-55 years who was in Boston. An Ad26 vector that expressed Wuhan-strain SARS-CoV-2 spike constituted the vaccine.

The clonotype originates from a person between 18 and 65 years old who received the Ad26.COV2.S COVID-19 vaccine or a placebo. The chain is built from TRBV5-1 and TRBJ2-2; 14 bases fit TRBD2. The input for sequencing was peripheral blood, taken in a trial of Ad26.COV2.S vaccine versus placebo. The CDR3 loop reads CASSLVPGLAGVNTGELFF. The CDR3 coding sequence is TGCGCCAGCAGCTTGGTCCCGGGACTAGCGGGGGTGAACACCGGGGAGCTGTTTTTT. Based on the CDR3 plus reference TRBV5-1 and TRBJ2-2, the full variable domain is KAGVTQTPRYLIKTRGQQVTLSCSPISGHRSVSWYQQTPGQGLQFLFEYFSETQRNKGNFPGRFSGRQFSNSRSEMNVSTLELGDSALYLCASSLVPGLAGVNTGELFFGEGSRLTVL.